The 30 T cell receptor beta chains reported below all come from one sample, sequenced in a study of blood T cell repertoires in COVID-19. Clones were sequenced by immunoSEQ multiplex PCR, and TCRdb holds only the in-frame ones, with some missing. The repertoire has more than 250,000 clones, about 92% of them found once; the top ten carry 18%. The sequencing sample was made of PBMCs or T cells enriched from blood (not recorded which). The receptors were gathered from a woman younger than 45 who had recovered from COVID-19.

J is TRBJ2-1 and V is TRBV4-3; a possible D gene is TRBD2 (5 bases). Looked up from germline, CDR1 is LGHNA and CDR2 is YSLEER. Trimming left V 1 base short and J 0 bases short, with 7 bases between. This CDR3 comprises 15 residues. CDR3 loop: CASSQVASSYNEQFF. The CDR3 DNA is TGCGCCAGCAGCCAAGTAGCGTCCTCCTACAATGAGCAGTTCTTC.

This chain uses TRBV27 with TRBJ1-1; D remains ambiguous. CDR1 is MNHEY, CDR2 SMNVEV, per germline (reference sequence). The V end lost 2 bases, the J end lost 7 bases, and 11 bases lay between the germline ends. The CDR3 spans 13 residues. The chain's CDR3 is CASSLRPRFEAFF. The CDR3 DNA is TGTGCCAGCAGTTTACGGCCGAGGTTTGAAGCTTTCTTT.

The J gene is TRBJ1-3, the V gene TRBV18; no clear D. V dropped 6 bases and J dropped 2 bases, with 11 bases sitting between them. The germline CDR1 and CDR2 sequences are KGHSH and LQKENI. This CDR3 comprises 14 residues. The CDR3 here is CASSPDSPGNTIYF. As DNA, the CDR3 is TGTGCCAGCTCCCCGGACTCCCCTGGAAACACCATATATTTT.

The chain recombines TRBV29-1 with TRBJ2-1; 7 bases match TRBD1. This CDR3 contains 14 residues. Germline CDR1 is SQVTM and CDR2 is ANQGSEA. Germline trimming cut 3 bases from V and 5 bases from J; bases unmatched to any gene: 7. The CDR3 DNA sequence: TGCAGCGTTGATAACAGGGGTTTGGACAATGAGCAGTTCTTC. Protein sequence: CSVDNRGLDNEQFF.

This chain connects TRBV5-4 to TRBJ1-4; TRBD1 matches 8 bases. This CDR3 region has 16 residues. Germline V gene sequence: CDR1 SGHNT, CDR2 YYREEE (reference sequence). V lost 1 base and J lost 6; bases outside the gene matches: 8. The CDR3 bases are TGTGCCAGCAGCTTGTTGAGCGGACAGGGTGATGAAAAACTGTTTTTT. Its translation: CASSLLSGQGDEKLFF.

The rearrangement joins TRBV28 to TRBJ1-1; D unresolved. The V gene lost 10 bases and the J gene lost 5 bases, with 11 bases spanning the gap. The CDR3 runs to 11 residues. CDR1 and CDR2 (germline): MDHEN, SYDVKM. This CDR3 reads CATTGETEAFF. For the CDR3, the DNA is TGTGCCACGACGGGTGAGACTGAAGCTTTCTTT.

The chain combines TRBV19 with TRBJ2-3; TRBD2 agrees at 11 bases. The CDR3 runs to 18 residues. V lost 3 bases, J lost 5 bases, and 13 bases stayed unmatched. Germline V gene sequence: CDR1 LNHDA, CDR2 SQIVND (reference sequence). The CDR3 DNA follows: TGTGCCAGTAGTATTGGAGCACTAGCGGGGGCTAGGGGAGATACGCAGTATTTT. Its translation is CASSIGALAGARGDTQYF.

V is TRBV24-1 and J is TRBJ1-2; 9 bases are a match to TRBD1. CDR3 length equals 13 residues. Germline CDR1 reads KGHDR; CDR2 reads SFDVKD. The V gene end was trimmed by 4 bases and the J gene end by 5 bases; junction bases not matched to a gene: 1. DNA for the CDR3: TGTGCCACCAGTGAGGGGACAGGGTATGGCTACACCTTC. Translated, it gives CATSEGTGYGYTF.

About this clone: The sample carries other DNA sequences with the same CDR3. The chain links TRBV6-1 to TRBJ1-1, with D hard to call. In germline, CDR1 is MNHNS, CDR2 SASEGT. CDR3 length: 13 residues. Trimming stripped 2 bases from V and 5 bases from J, with 9 bases between. As DNA, the CDR3 is TGTGCCAGCAGTGAAAGGAGGGTAACTGAAGCTTTCTTT. Protein: CASSERRVTEAFF.

V and J are TRBV18 and TRBJ2-3; TRBD2 matches 11 bases. The CDR3 extends over 15 amino acids. The germline V gene has CDR1 KGHSH and CDR2 LQKENI. J lost 4 bases, V lost 6 bases, and 6 bases had no gene match. CDR3 amino acids: CASSPTSGGSDTQYF. The DNA of the CDR3 is TGTGCCAGCTCTCCCACTAGCGGGGGATCAGATACGCAGTATTTT.

The chain recombines TRBV28 with TRBJ2-1; unclear D gene. The germline V gene encodes CDR1 MDHEN and CDR2 SYDVKM. V dropped 6 bases and J dropped 0 bases, with 12 bases sitting between them. The CDR3 consists of 15 residues. CDR3 protein: CASRPHSSSYNEQFF. The CDR3 nucleotides read TGTGCCAGCAGGCCGCATAGTAGCTCCTACAATGAGCAGTTCTTC.

The chain employs TRBV15 and TRBJ1-2; 11 bases line up with TRBD1. Germline assignment: CDR1 LNHNV and CDR2 YYDKDF (reference sequence). CDR3 length: 16 residues. The V segment lost 0 bases and the J segment 5 bases; nucleotides outside the gene matches: 5. Written as DNA, the CDR3 is TGTGCCACCAGCAGAGACCGGACAGGGGGCTGGTATGGCTACACCTTC. It yields the protein CATSRDRTGGWYGYTF.

The chain is built from TRBV7-2 and TRBJ2-7, with D possibly being TRBD2 (6 bases). Looked up from germline, CDR1 is SGHTA and CDR2 is FQGNSA. This CDR3 has 15 amino acids. Trimming stripped 5 bases from V and 5 bases from J, with 19 bases between. CDR3 region: CASSPRYTSPHEQYF. The CDR3 DNA follows: TGTGCCAGCAGCCCCCGTTATACTAGCCCCCACGAGCAGTACTTC.

The chain links TRBV20-1 to TRBJ1-5; weak D call: TRBD1 (5 bases). The CDR3 sequence is 14 residues long. Trimming removed 3 bases at V and 0 bases at J, with 9 bases between. CDR1 DFQATT and CDR2 SNEGSKA come from the germline V gene (reference sequence). This chain's CDR3 is CSASRRASNQPQHF. The CDR3 nucleotides are TGCAGTGCTAGTCGCAGGGCTAGCAATCAGCCCCAGCATTTT.

The chain links TRBV28 to TRBJ2-7; 9 bases match TRBD2. V lost 6 bases, J lost 3 bases, and 6 bases stayed unmatched. CDR3 length: 14 amino acids. The germline gives CDR1 MDHEN, CDR2 SYDVKM. Here the CDR3 reads CASRGGTSSYEQYF. CDR3 in DNA: TGTGCCAGCAGGGGAGGGACTAGCAGCTACGAGCAGTACTTC.

The chain's CDR3 is CASSVRSGNQPQHF. The CDR3 DNA reads as TGTGCCAGCAGTGTACGGTCCGGGAATCAGCCCCAGCATTTT. V and J are TRBV2 and TRBJ1-5; D gene unclear. V dropped 4 bases and J dropped 4 bases, with 11 bases sitting between them. Germline V lookup: CDR1 SNHLY, CDR2 FYNNEI. This CDR3 has 14 amino acids.

This clone turned up a few times. The CDR3 DNA reads as TGTGCCAGCAGTTACGGGACTAGCTCCTACAATGAGCAGTTCTTC. Protein: CASSYGTSSYNEQFF. This chain uses TRBV6-2 or TRBV6-3 with TRBJ2-1; TRBD2 matches at 8 bases. The germline gives CDR1 MNHEY, CDR2 SVGEGT. V shed 2 bases and J 0 bases; nucleotides not matched to a gene: 0. This CDR3 contains 15 residues.

This clone showed up just once. This chain uses TRBV4-3 with TRBJ2-2, with TRBD2 matching over 12 bases. The J segment lost 4 bases and the V segment lost 4 bases, leaving 4 bases of the junction unmatched. CDR1 and CDR2 (germline): LGHNA, YSLEER. The CDR3 extends over 16 amino acids. The CDR3 nucleotides are TGCGCCAGCAGCCCGACTAGCGGGGGAACCACCGGGGAGCTGTTTTTT. It codes for CASSPTSGGTTGELFF.

V gene TRBV28 combines with J gene TRBJ1-5; tentatively, D is TRBD1 (5 bases). The CDR3 length is 13 residues. V lost 8 bases, J lost 2 bases, and 10 bases lay in between. Germline CDR1 and CDR2: MDHEN and SYDVKM. The DNA of the CDR3 is TGTGCCAGCCTAGGGGCAGGCAATCAGCCCCAGCATTTT. Protein: CASLGAGNQPQHF.

The CDR3 nucleotides are TGTGCCAGCAGCACCCGGGCTAGCGGGAGGTTGGATACGCAGTATTTT. Protein product: CASSTRASGRLDTQYF. The chain combines TRBV7-2 with TRBJ2-3; TRBD2 matches 11 bases. The CDR3 totals 16 residues. The germline CDR1 and CDR2 sequences are SGHTA and FQGNSA. With V trimmed by 5 bases and J by 6 bases, 10 bases remained unmatched.

This sequence joins TRBV3-1 (or the pseudogene TRBV3-2) and TRBJ2-1; TRBD2 aligns across 7 bases. Germline CDR1 LGHDT, CDR2 YNNKEL (reference sequence). This CDR3 has 14 amino acids. Trimming at V came to 6 bases and at J to 8 bases, leaving 10 bases not matched to a gene. CDR3 in amino acids: CASSFHRAGDEQFF. CDR3 in DNA: TGTGCCAGCAGTTTCCACCGGGCGGGAGATGAGCAGTTCTTC.

In its sample, this clone was seen a few times. The V gene is TRBV7-2, the J gene TRBJ1-6; no firm D call. The V gene's germline CDR1 is SGHTA and CDR2 FQGNSA. The V end was cut by 3 bases, the J end by 10 bases, with 22 bases between. The CDR3 consists of 17 residues. This chain's CDR3 is CASSLDRRTGRRSPLHF. CDR3 nucleotides: TGTGCCAGCAGCTTGGATCGACGGACGGGGAGGAGATCACCCCTCCACTTT.

As DNA, the CDR3 is TGTGCCAGCAGCTCGGGACAGCGTAATTCACCCCTCCACTTT. This encodes CASSSGQRNSPLHF. V usage is TRBV11-3 and J usage is TRBJ1-6, with TRBD1 matching 7 bases. V gave up 4 bases and J gave up 6 bases; unmatched junction bases: 3. The CDR3 totals 14 residues. Germline values: CDR1 SGHNT, CDR2 YENEEA.

This chain links TRBV28 with TRBJ2-7; 8 bases are a match to TRBD1. The CDR3 has 15 residues. The trim removed 3 bases at V and 7 bases at J, leaving 11 bases unmatched. Germline lookup yields CDR1 MDHEN and CDR2 SYDVKM. In DNA form, the CDR3 reads TGTGCCAGCAGTTTTCCCTCCGGGACAGGTGGTGAGCAGTACTTC. Translated: CASSFPSGTGGEQYF.

The chain couples TRBV28 to TRBJ1-2; TRBD1 matches 8 bases. The germline V gene has CDR1 MDHEN and CDR2 SYDVKM. This CDR3 comprises 14 residues. V trimming: 3 bases; J trimming: 3 bases; junction bases outside the gene matches: 3. The CDR3 sequence is CASSFQGADYGYTF. Written as DNA, the CDR3 is TGTGCCAGCAGTTTCCAGGGGGCTGACTATGGCTACACCTTC.

DNA for the CDR3: TGTGCCACCAGTGATCCTAGGGTAGGGGCTCAGCCCCAGCATTTT. This codes for CATSDPRVGAQPQHF. The chain is built from TRBV24-1 and TRBJ1-5; a possible D gene is TRBD1 (5 bases). This CDR3 spans 15 amino acids. V dropped 3 bases and J dropped 6 bases, with 14 bases sitting between them. Looked up from germline, CDR1 is KGHDR and CDR2 is SFDVKD.

The rearrangement uses TRBV4-1 and TRBJ2-4; D may be TRBD1 (5 bases). Trimming stripped 2 bases from V and 7 bases from J, with 24 bases between. Per germline, CDR1 MGHRA and CDR2 YSYEKL. The CDR3 contains 18 residues. The CDR3 reads CASSQKYQALGDGNIQYF. CDR3 DNA sequence: TGCGCCAGCAGCCAAAAATATCAGGCTCTAGGGGATGGGAACATTCAGTACTTC.

This chain connects TRBV28 to TRBJ1-4; 8 bases agree with TRBD1. Looked up from germline, CDR1 is MDHEN and CDR2 is SYDVKM. The CDR3 extends over 15 amino acids. V was pared by 9 bases and J by 1 base, with 7 bases of the junction left unmatched. The CDR3 DNA reads TGTGCCAGTAATACAGGGGGGGAAACTAATGAAAAACTGTTTTTT. Translated, it gives CASNTGGETNEKLFF.

The chain is built from TRBV12-3 or TRBV12-4 and TRBJ1-2, with a possible D match to TRBD1 (5 bases). The V end lost 5 bases, the J end lost 7 bases, and 14 bases lay between the germline ends. The CDR3 extends over 13 amino acids. The CDR3 sequence: CASSLQGGGGYTF. Here the CDR3 DNA reads TGTGCCAGCAGTCTCCAGGGAGGAGGTGGCTACACCTTC.

The rearrangement links TRBV7-2 to TRBJ1-1, with unresolved D. Trimming left V 2 bases short and J 8 bases short, with 12 bases between. Germline V CDR1 and CDR2: SGHTA, FQGNSA. The CDR3 runs to 13 residues. The CDR3 here is CASSLNGAGEAFF. Here the CDR3 DNA reads TGTGCCAGCAGCTTAAACGGTGCAGGCGAAGCTTTCTTT.